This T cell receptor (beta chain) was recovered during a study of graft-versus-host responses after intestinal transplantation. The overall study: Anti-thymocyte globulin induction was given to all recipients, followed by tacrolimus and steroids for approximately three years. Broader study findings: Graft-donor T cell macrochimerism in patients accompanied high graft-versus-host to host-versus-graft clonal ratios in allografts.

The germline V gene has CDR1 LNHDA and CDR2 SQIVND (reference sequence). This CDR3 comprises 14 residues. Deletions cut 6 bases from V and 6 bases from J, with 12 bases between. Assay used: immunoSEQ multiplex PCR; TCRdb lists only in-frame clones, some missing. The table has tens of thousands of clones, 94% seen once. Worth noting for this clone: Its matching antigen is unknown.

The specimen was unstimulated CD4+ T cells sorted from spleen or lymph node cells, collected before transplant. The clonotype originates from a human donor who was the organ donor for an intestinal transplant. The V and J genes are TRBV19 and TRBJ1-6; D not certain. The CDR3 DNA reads TGTGCCAGTAGACTGGAGGTCGGTAATTCACCCCTCCACTTT. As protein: CASRLEVGNSPLHF.